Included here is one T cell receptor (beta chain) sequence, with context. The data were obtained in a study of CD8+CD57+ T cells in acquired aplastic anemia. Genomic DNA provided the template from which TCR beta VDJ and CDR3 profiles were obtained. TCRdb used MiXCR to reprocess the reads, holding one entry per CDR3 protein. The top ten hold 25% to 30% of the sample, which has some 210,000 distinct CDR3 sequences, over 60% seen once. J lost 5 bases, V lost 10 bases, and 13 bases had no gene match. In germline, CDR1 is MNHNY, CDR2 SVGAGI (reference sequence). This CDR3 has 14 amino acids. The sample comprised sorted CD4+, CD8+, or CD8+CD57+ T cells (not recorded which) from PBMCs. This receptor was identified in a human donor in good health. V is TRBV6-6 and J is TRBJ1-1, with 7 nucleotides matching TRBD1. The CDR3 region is CATSGAGGGTEAFF. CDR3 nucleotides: TGTGCCACCAGCGGGGCAGGGGGTGGGACTGAAGCTTTCTTT.